The clone carrying this TCR beta chain turned up a few times. This record comes from a study of T-cell reconstitution after alpha-beta-depleted transplantation in children. The authors prepared the TCRbeta library with unique molecular identifiers. One entry per CDR3 protein results from TCRdb running MiXCR on the PCR reads. The sample has about 340,000 distinct CDR3 sequences, roughly 15% seen once. Trimming at V came to 5 bases and at J to 7 bases, leaving 8 bases not matched to a gene. The CDR3 has 16 amino acids. Germline V lookup: CDR1 SGHAT, CDR2 FQNNGV. The clonotype comes from a human donor who donated a stem cell graft to a child with Fanconi anemia. The chain has TRBV11-2 and TRBJ2-2; 12 positions match TRBD2. The sequences come from PBMCs, collected from the stem cell graft. CDR3 sequence (DNA): TGTGCCAGCAGCCACGCTAGCGGGGGGGCAGTCGGGGAGCTGTTTTTT. Protein product: CASSHASGGAVGELFF.